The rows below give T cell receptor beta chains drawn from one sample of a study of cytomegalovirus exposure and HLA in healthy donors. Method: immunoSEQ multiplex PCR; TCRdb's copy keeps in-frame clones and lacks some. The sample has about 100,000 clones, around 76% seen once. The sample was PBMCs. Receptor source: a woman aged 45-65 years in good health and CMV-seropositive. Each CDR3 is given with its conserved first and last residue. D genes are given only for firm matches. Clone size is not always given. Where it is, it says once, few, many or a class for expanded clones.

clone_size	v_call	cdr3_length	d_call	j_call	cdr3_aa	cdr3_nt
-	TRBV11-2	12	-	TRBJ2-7	CASRGRSYEQYF	TGTGCCAGCCGAGGCCGCTCCTACGAGCAGTACTTC
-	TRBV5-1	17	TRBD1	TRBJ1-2	CASSETGGRILNYGYTF	TGCGCCAGCAGCGAGACAGGGGGGCGAATTTTGAACTATGGCTACACCTTC
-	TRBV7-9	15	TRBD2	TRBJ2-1	CSSSLDSGRDNEQFF	TGTTCCAGCAGCTTAGATAGCGGGAGGGACAATGAGCAGTTCTTC
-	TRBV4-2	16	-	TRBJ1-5	CASSQDGRGPNQPQHF	TGTGCCAGCAGCCAAGATGGGAGGGGACCTAATCAGCCCCAGCATTTT
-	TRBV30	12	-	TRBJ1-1	CAWSDDRTEAFF	TGTGCCTGGAGCGACGACAGGACTGAAGCTTTCTTT
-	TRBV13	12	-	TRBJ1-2	CASSGLYHGYTF	TGTGCCAGCAGCGGGCTGTACCATGGCTACACCTTC
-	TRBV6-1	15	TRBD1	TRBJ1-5	CASSLWTGGNQPQHF	TGTGCCAGCAGTCTGTGGACAGGGGGGAATCAGCCCCAGCATTTT
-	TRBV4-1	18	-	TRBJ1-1	CASSQETPQGLSNTEAFF	TGCGCCAGCAGCCAAGAAACCCCACAGGGTCTATCGAACACTGAAGCTTTCTTT
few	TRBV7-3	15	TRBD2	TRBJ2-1	CASSLTASGTNEQFF	TGTGCCAGCAGCTTAACGGCTAGCGGGACGAATGAGCAGTTCTTC
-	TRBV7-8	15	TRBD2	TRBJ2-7	CASRKGLARLYEQYF	TGTGCCAGCAGAAAGGGACTAGCGAGGCTCTACGAGCAGTACTTC
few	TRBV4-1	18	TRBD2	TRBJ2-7	CASSRRTSGRDISYEQYF	TGCGCCAGCAGCCGCCGGACTAGCGGGAGGGATATCTCCTACGAGCAGTACTTC
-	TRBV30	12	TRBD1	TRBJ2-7	CAWGQGLFEQYF	TGTGCCTGGGGACAGGGTCTATTTGAGCAGTACTTC
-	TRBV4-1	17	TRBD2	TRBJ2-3	CASSLPSASGRKDTQYF	TGCGCCAGCAGCCTTCCTTCTGCTAGCGGGAGAAAAGATACGCAGTATTTT
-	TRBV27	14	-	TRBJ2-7	CASSILDRRREQYF	TGTGCCAGCAGTATCCTTGACAGGCGGAGGGAGCAGTACTTC
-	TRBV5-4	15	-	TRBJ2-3	CASSLASSRTDTQYF	TGTGCCAGCAGCTTGGCGTCTAGCCGTACAGATACGCAGTATTTT
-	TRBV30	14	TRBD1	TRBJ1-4	CAWSYEGGQGSVFF	TGTGCCTGGAGTTACGAAGGGGGACAGGGGAGTGTGTTTTTT
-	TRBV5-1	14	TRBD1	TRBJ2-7	CASSGGTGGYEQYF	TGCGCCAGCAGCGGCGGGACAGGGGGCTACGAGCAGTACTTC
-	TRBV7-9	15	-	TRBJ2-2	CASRTGGLDTGELFF	TGTGCCAGCAGGACAGGTGGATTGGACACCGGGGAGCTGTTTTTT
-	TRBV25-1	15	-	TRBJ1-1	CASSEGAGRNTEAFF	TGTGCCAGCAGTGAGGGAGCAGGCCGGAACACTGAAGCTTTCTTT
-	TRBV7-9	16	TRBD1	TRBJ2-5	CASSPGDRGRKETQYF	TGTGCCAGCAGCCCGGGAGACAGGGGGCGCAAGGAGACCCAGTACTTC
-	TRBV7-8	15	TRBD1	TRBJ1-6	CASSLASTGESPLHF	TGTGCCAGCAGCTTAGCGAGTACAGGGGAATCACCCCTCCACTTT
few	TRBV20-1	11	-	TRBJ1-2	CSASGDYGYTF	TGCAGTGCTAGTGGAGACTATGGCTACACCTTC
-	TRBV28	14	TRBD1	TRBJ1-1	CASSLLGQGGEAFF	TGTGCCAGCAGTTTGCTTGGACAGGGGGGTGAAGCTTTCTTT
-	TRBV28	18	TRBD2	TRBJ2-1	CASSPQGLAGGPLHEQFF	TGTGCCAGCAGTCCTCAAGGACTAGCGGGAGGGCCTCTCCATGAGCAGTTCTTC
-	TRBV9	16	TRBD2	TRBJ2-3	CASSPQTSGGLDTQYF	TGTGCCAGCAGCCCCCAGACTAGCGGGGGCTTAGATACGCAGTATTTT
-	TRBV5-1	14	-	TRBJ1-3	CASSLGRPGNTIYF	TGCGCCAGCTCTCTAGGGAGGCCTGGAAACACCATATATTTT
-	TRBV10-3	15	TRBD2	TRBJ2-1	CAISGGSGGYNEQFF	TGTGCCATCAGTGGAGGTAGCGGGGGTTACAATGAGCAGTTCTTC
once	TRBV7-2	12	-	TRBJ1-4	CASSPSGEKLFF	TGTGCCAGCAGCCCCTCCGGGGAAAAACTGTTTTTT
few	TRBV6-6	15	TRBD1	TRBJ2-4	CASSPRWDRENIQYF	TGTGCCAGCAGTCCGCGTTGGGACAGGGAAAACATTCAGTACTTC
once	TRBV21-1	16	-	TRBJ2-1	CASSTVGGFPANEQFF	TGTGCCAGCAGCACCGTGGGGGGTTTCCCGGCAAATGAGCAGTTCTTC
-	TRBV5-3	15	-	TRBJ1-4	CARSLGTAPNEKLFF	TGTGCCAGAAGCTTGGGAACTGCCCCGAATGAAAAACTGTTTTTT
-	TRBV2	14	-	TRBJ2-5	CANYPPDSQETQYF	TGTGCCAACTACCCGCCCGACAGCCAGGAGACCCAGTACTTC
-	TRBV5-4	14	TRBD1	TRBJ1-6	CASSLTGGNSPLHF	TGTGCCAGCAGCTTGACAGGGGGCAATTCACCCCTCCACTTT
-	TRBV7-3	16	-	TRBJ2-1	CASSLTEAPTYNEQFF	TGTGCCAGCAGCTTAACGGAAGCGCCTACCTACAATGAGCAGTTCTTC
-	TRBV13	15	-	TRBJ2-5	CASTLGGGVKETQYF	TGTGCCAGCACCCTAGGGGGGGGTGTCAAAGAGACCCAGTACTTC
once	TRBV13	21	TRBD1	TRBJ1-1	CASSSETPDRVEDFMNTEAFF	TGTGCCAGCAGCTCCGAAACCCCGGACAGGGTAGAAGACTTTATGAACACTGAAGCTTTCTTT
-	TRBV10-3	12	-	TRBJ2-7	CASGTVDYEQHF	TGTGCCTCCGGGACAGTGGACTACGAGCAGCACTTC
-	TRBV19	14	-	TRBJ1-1	CASSMWTRDTEAFF	TGTGCCAGTAGTATGTGGACACGGGACACTGAAGCTTTCTTT
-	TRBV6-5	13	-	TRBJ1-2	CASSSGGRNGYTF	TGTGCCAGCAGTAGCGGGGGAAGGAATGGCTACACCTTC
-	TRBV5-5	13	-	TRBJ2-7	CASSSLSGGEQYF	TGTGCCAGCAGCTCTCTTAGCGGTGGTGAACAGTACTTC
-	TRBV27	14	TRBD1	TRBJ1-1	CASSLLRDRTEAFF	TGTGCCAGCAGTTTGTTGAGGGACAGGACTGAAGCTTTCTTT
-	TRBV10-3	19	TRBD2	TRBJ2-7	CAISESKGTSGRAAYEQYF	TGTGCCATCAGTGAGTCGAAGGGGACTAGCGGGAGGGCCGCCTACGAGCAGTACTTC
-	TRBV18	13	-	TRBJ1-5	CASSLSAGQPQHF	TGTGCCAGCTCACTCTCGGCCGGGCAGCCCCAGCATTTT
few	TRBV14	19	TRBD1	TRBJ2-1	CASSQIGTGFSSSYNEQFF	TGTGCCAGCAGTCAAATCGGGACAGGGTTTTCCAGCTCCTACAATGAGCAGTTCTTC
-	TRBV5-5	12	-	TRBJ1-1	CASNLRGTEAFF	TGTGCCAGCAACCTCCGGGGCACTGAAGCTTTCTTT
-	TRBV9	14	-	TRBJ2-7	CASSPRGTSYEQYF	TGTGCCAGCAGCCCCCGGGGAACCAGCTACGAGCAGTACTTC
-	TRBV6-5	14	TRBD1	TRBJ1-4	CASSYRDRGEKLFF	TGTGCCAGCAGTTACCGGGACAGGGGTGAAAAACTGTTTTTT